This T cell receptor beta chain was found in a study of radiation and T cells in renal cell carcinoma. Stated time point: blood 2 weeks post-SBRT. Treatment indicated: 15 Gy SBRT to primary tumor, nephrectomy 4 weeks later. The CDR3 consists of 15 residues. Germline V gene data show CDR1 as MNHEY and CDR2 as SMNVEV (reference sequence). Trimming cost V 1 base and J 6 bases; bases outside gene matches: 8. Generated by immunoSEQ multiplex PCR, the TCRdb table keeps only in-frame clones and is missing some. The repertoire holds under 150,000 clones, with over 75% as singletons. The source is an older woman with renal cell carcinoma. The V and J genes are TRBV27 and TRBJ2-7, with 8 bases aligning to TRBD2. The specimen was blood, collected from a patient whose treatment included radiotherapy and nephrectomy. This CDR3 is CASSLFPGGQGEQYF. CDR3 sequence (DNA): TGTGCCAGCAGTTTATTCCCGGGGGGGCAGGGCGAGCAGTACTTC.